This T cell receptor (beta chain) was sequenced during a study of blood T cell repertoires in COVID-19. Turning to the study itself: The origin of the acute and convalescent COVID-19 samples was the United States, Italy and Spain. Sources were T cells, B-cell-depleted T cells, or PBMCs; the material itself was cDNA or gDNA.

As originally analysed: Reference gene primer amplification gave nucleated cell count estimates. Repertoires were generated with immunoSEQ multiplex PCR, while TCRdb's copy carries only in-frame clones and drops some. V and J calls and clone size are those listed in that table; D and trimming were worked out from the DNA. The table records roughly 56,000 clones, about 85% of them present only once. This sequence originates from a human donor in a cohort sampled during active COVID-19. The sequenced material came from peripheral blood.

The CDR3 coding sequence is TGTGCCAGCAGCTTCAGGGCAAATCTAGCCAAAAACATTCAGTACTTC. The encoded protein is CASSFRANLAKNIQYF. The genes are TRBV7-8 and TRBJ2-4; a possible D gene is TRBD1 (5 bases). There are 16 residues in the CDR3. V dropped 3 bases and J dropped 0 bases, with 12 bases sitting between them. The germline CDR1 and CDR2 sequences are SGHVS and FQNEAQ.